The present T cell receptor beta chain was sequenced within a study of blood T cell repertoires in COVID-19. Looking at the study overall: The cDNA or gDNA used as material had been derived from T cells, B-cell-depleted T cells, or PBMCs.

This clone was detected a few times. Clones were sequenced by immunoSEQ multiplex PCR, and TCRdb holds only the in-frame ones, with some missing. The table lists 350,000 to 450,000 clones, 85% of them singletons. Trimming cost V 5 bases and J 6 bases; bases outside gene matches: 21. Per germline, CDR1 MGHDK and CDR2 SYGVNS. This CDR3 has 18 residues. The specimen sequenced was peripheral blood. The V call is TRBV25-1, the J call TRBJ1-2; the match to TRBD1 covers 7 bases. The source of this sequence is a woman aged 18 to 35 with acute or convalescent COVID-19. CDR3 in amino acids: CASSTLGQINNLWDGYTF. CDR3 in DNA: TGTGCCAGCAGTACCCTGGGACAGATTAACAACCTATGGGATGGCTACACCTTC.